The 29 T cell receptor beta chains listed next were all sequenced from one sample in a study of spatial heterogeneity in lung cancer. General study findings and limits: Intratumoral expanded alpha and beta TCR counts were found to track tumor mutation counts.

From the 5' RACE reads, TCRdb called clonotypes with MiXCR, one entry per CDR3 protein. The table lists roughly 2,200 distinct CDR3 sequences, about 3.1% of them singletons, with 12% in the top ten. Specified time point: sample taken at primary tumor resection. Their cognate antigens are unknown. The source material was lung tumor tissue, sampled at surgery. These receptors were taken from a female donor with early-stage non-small cell lung cancer.

By share of the sample, this clonotype is medium-sized. This chain's CDR3 is CASSFRGSGDLAKNIQYF. As DNA, the CDR3 is TGTGCCAGCAGCTTCCGGGGTAGCGGGGATTTAGCCAAAAACATTCAGTACTTC. The gene calls are TRBV7-2 and TRBJ2-4, with 8 positions matching TRBD2. This CDR3 spans 18 amino acids. V lost 3 bases to trimming and J lost 0 bases; unmatched junction nucleotides: 10. The germline CDR1 and CDR2 sequences are SGHTA and FQGNSA.

This clonotype is medium-sized by share. V usage is TRBV4-3 and J usage is TRBJ1-6, with D uncertain. This CDR3 spans 15 amino acids. V dropped 4 bases and J dropped 7 bases, with 14 bases sitting between them. From germline, CDR1 is LGHNA and CDR2 YSLEER. The CDR3 DNA follows: TGCGCCAGCAGCCCTGGGGTCCAAGAAAATTCACCCCTCCACTTT. Protein: CASSPGVQENSPLHF.

This clonotype appeared many times. The J gene is TRBJ1-4, the V gene TRBV6-5; possibly TRBD1 for D (5 bases). In germline, CDR1 is MNHEY, CDR2 SVGAGI. V lost 4 bases to trimming and J lost 6 bases, with 15 bases between them. This CDR3 spans 15 amino acids. The CDR3, as DNA: TGTGCCAGCAGTTCCCCCTCCAGAGGGGATGAAAAACTGTTTTTT. It yields the protein CASSSPSRGDEKLFF.

Relative to its sample, this clonotype is medium-sized. J is TRBJ2-3 and V is TRBV5-1, with D perhaps matching TRBD1 (6 bases). Germline CDR1 is SGHRS and CDR2 is YFSETQ. This CDR3 spans 14 amino acids. Trimming cost V 7 bases and J 2 bases, with 14 bases left between them. In DNA form, the CDR3 reads TGCGCCAGCGGACGGGACAAAAACACAGATACGCAGTATTTT. This codes for CASGRDKNTDTQYF.

This clonotype is medium-sized in the sample. The V gene is TRBV7-3, the J gene TRBJ2-7; tentative D call: TRBD2 (5 bases). Germline V gene lookup returns CDR1 SGHTA and CDR2 FQGTGA. The CDR3 spans 14 residues. Trimming took off 6 bases at V and 5 bases at J, with 17 bases between the two ends. The CDR3 region is CASRPGVGSDEQYF. The CDR3 region has the DNA TGTGCCAGCAGGCCCGGGGTAGGTTCGGACGAGCAGTACTTC.

This clonotype has at least ten counts. The V and J genes are TRBV16 and TRBJ1-1, with D tentatively TRBD1 (5 bases). Trimming took off 0 bases at V and 4 bases at J, with 9 bases between the two ends. CDR1 and CDR2 from the germline V gene are KGHSY and FQNENV. This CDR3 has 14 amino acids. The CDR3 reads CASSQSPGVTEAFF. As DNA, the CDR3 is TGTGCCAGCAGCCAATCCCCGGGGGTCACTGAAGCTTTCTTT.

CDR3 loop: CASRGRLSGSKEAFF. CDR3 DNA: TGTGCCAGCAGGGGCAGGCTGAGTGGGAGCAAGGAAGCTTTCTTT. This chain joins TRBV6-1 and TRBJ1-1, with D hard to call. There are 15 residues in the CDR3. From germline, CDR1 is MNHNS and CDR2 SASEGT. The V and J ends lost 6 bases and 8 bases respectively, with 22 bases between them.

By sample share, this clonotype is medium-sized (0.01 to 0.1%). This rearrangement joins TRBV20-1 to TRBJ1-6; no clear D. This CDR3 is 17 amino acids long. Per germline, CDR1 DFQATT and CDR2 SNEGSKA (reference sequence). V was clipped by 5 bases and J by 3 bases, with 20 bases between them. The CDR3: CSAPTFTGAGYNSPLHF. The DNA for the CDR3 is TGCAGTGCTCCTACCTTCACCGGAGCGGGCTATAATTCACCCCTCCACTTT.

This clonotype was observed at least ten times. This chain joins TRBV2 and TRBJ1-2; no clear D gene. The CDR3 covers 13 residues. Trimming shortened V by 3 bases and J by 0 bases, and 5 bases separated the two germline ends. CDR1 is SNHLY, CDR2 FYNNEI, per germline. DNA for the CDR3: TGTGCCAGCAGTGAGAGGCCTAACTATGGCTACACCTTC. Its translation: CASSERPNYGYTF.

This clonotype is classed as medium-sized. This chain links TRBV6-2 or TRBV6-3 with TRBJ2-1; no firm D call. This CDR3 comprises 13 residues. Between the trimmed V and J ends, which lost 5 bases and 10 bases, there was a span of 15 bases. In germline, CDR1 is MNHEY, CDR2 SVGEGT. Written as DNA, the CDR3 is TGTGCCAGCAGTCTCCTATCTCCGTGGGAGCAGTTCTTC. Translating gives CASSLLSPWEQFF.

Judged by abundance, this clonotype is medium-sized. This chain uses TRBV4-3 with TRBJ2-1; 10 bases map to TRBD2. This CDR3 comprises 18 residues. Germline CDR1 is LGHNA and CDR2 is YSLEER. V gave up 4 bases and J gave up 3 bases; unmatched junction bases: 12. The CDR3 region is CASSPAGLAGEIYNEQFF. DNA of the CDR3: TGCGCCAGCAGCCCCGCGGGGCTAGCGGGGGAGATCTACAATGAGCAGTTCTTC.

In its sample, this clonotype is medium-sized. The chain joins TRBV13 to TRBJ2-7; TRBD1 matches at 10 bases. CDR1 and CDR2 from the germline V gene are PRHDT and FYEKMQ (reference sequence). This CDR3 spans 15 amino acids. The V segment lost 2 bases and the J segment 2 bases; nucleotides outside the gene matches: 3. CDR3 region: CASSLSGTGAYEQYF. In nucleotides, the CDR3 is TGTGCCAGCAGCTTATCCGGGACAGGGGCCTACGAGCAGTACTTC. Filled out from reference TRBV13 and TRBJ2-7, the complete variable domain reads AAGVIQSPRHLIKEKRETATLKCYPIPRHDTVYWYQQGPGQDPQFLISFYEKMQSDKGSIPDRFSAQQFSDYHSELNMSSLELGDSALYFCASSLSGTGAYEQYFGPGTRLTVT.

This clonotype is labeled large. The genes are TRBV6-5 and TRBJ2-5; 8 bases map to TRBD1. There are 15 residues in the CDR3. Germline V lookup: CDR1 MNHEY, CDR2 SVGAGI. The V gene end was trimmed by 1 base and the J gene end by 1 base; junction bases not matched to a gene: 2. CDR3 protein: CASSYWTGRQETQYF. In nucleotides, the CDR3 is TGTGCCAGCAGTTACTGGACAGGGCGCCAAGAGACCCAGTACTTC.

This clonotype is medium-sized in the sample. The chain uses TRBV6-5 and TRBJ2-3; the D gene is possibly TRBD1 (6 bases). Trimming left V 2 bases short and J 2 bases short, with 14 bases between. The CDR3 loop spans 16 amino acids. Per the germline V gene, CDR1 is MNHEY and CDR2 is SVGAGI. CDR3 in DNA: TGTGCCAGCAGTTACACCCAAGGGGGTTTCACAGATACGCAGTATTTT. Amino acids: CASSYTQGGFTDTQYF.

This clonotype was counted many times. The J gene is TRBJ2-1, the V gene TRBV5-5, with D uncertain. Trimming left V 0 bases short and J 0 bases short, with 7 bases between. This CDR3 region has 15 residues. Germline lookup yields CDR1 SGHKS and CDR2 YYEKEE (reference sequence). The CDR3 bases are TGTGCCAGCAGCTTGGAGGGATACTCCTACAATGAGCAGTTCTTC. It specifies CASSLEGYSYNEQFF. The full variable domain, completed using reference TRBV5-5 and TRBJ2-1, is DAGVTQSPTHLIKTRGQQVTLRCSPISGHKSVSWYQQVLGQGPQFIFQYYEKEERGRGNFPDRFSARQFPNYSSELNVNALLLGDSALYLCASSLEGYSYNEQFFGPGTRLTVL.

By frequency in the sample, this clonotype is medium-sized. The chain links TRBV27 to TRBJ2-7; no definite D call. This CDR3 is 13 amino acids long. The germline V gene encodes CDR1 MNHEY and CDR2 SMNVEV (reference sequence). Trimming removed 9 bases at V and 4 bases at J, with 16 bases between. The CDR3 DNA follows: TGTGCCAGTCGAGGCAGAGCCTTTTACGAGCAGTACTTC. This gives the protein CASRGRAFYEQYF.

This clonotype was recorded at least ten times. V gene TRBV20-1 combines with J gene TRBJ1-2, with D maybe TRBD1 (5 bases). Trimming left V 3 bases short and J 3 bases short, with 8 bases between. The CDR3 has 12 amino acids. CDR1 and CDR2 from the germline V gene are DFQATT and SNEGSKA (reference sequence). The CDR3 DNA is TGCAGTGCTAGGAGAGGGGACTATGGCTACACCTTC. Its translation: CSARRGDYGYTF.

Sample share makes this clonotype medium-sized (0.01 to 0.1%). CDR3 coding DNA: TGTGCCAGCAGCTTGACTCCCAGCGGTCTATTCTACGAGCAGTACTTC. Its protein is CASSLTPSGLFYEQYF. V gene TRBV5-5 combines with J gene TRBJ2-7; weak D call: TRBD2 (5 bases). Trimming stripped 1 base from V and 3 bases from J, with 17 bases between. The CDR3 runs to 16 residues. Germline V CDR1 and CDR2: SGHKS, YYEKEE (reference sequence).

For this clonotype: The missing conserved phenylalanine or tryptophan at the end of this CDR3 makes a read error likely. It is unclear where the CDR3 begins or ends on the DNA, so no DNA is shown, and the CDR3 is as TCRdb lists it. The chain combines TRBV27 with TRBJ2-2; the table's D call, TRBD1, was not checked against the DNA. Per germline, CDR1 MNHEY and CDR2 SMNVEV (reference sequence). From its first to its last residue, the CDR3 has 15 amino acids. The CDR3 protein is CASSPPGLKTGELVG.

This clonotype has a count of ten or more. J is TRBJ1-1 and V is TRBV15, with 8 bases fitting TRBD1. In germline, CDR1 is LNHNV, CDR2 YYDKDF (reference sequence). This CDR3 region has 14 residues. J gave up 4 bases and V 3 bases, and 4 bases lay outside the gene matches. The CDR3 region has the DNA TGTGCCACCAGCAGCCTAACAGGGGGCACTGAAGCTTTCTTT. Protein: CATSSLTGGTEAFF.

In this sample, this clonotype is medium-sized. The chain employs TRBV12-3 or TRBV12-4 and TRBJ2-7, with D possibly TRBD1 on 7 matching bases. Deletions cut 6 bases from V and 5 bases from J, with 20 bases between. The CDR3 spans 15 residues. The CDR3 DNA sequence: TGTGCCAGCAGGAGCTCTCTGGAGGGGGCCCACGAGCAGTACTTC. Encoded protein: CASRSSLEGAHEQYF.

This clonotype rates as medium-sized. J is TRBJ2-1 and V is TRBV23-1; D may be TRBD1 (5 bases). TRBV23-1 is filed as an ORF, its function uncertain. Trimming cost V 7 bases and J 4 bases, with 14 bases left between them. The CDR3 is 14 residues long. The CDR3 sequence is CASTMGLEYNEQFF. The CDR3 DNA reads TGCGCCAGCACCATGGGGCTAGAGTACAATGAGCAGTTCTTC.

This clonotype is medium-sized. The chain couples TRBV7-2 to TRBJ2-3; D is perhaps TRBD1 or TRBD2 (6 bases each). Germline lookup yields CDR1 SGHTA and CDR2 FQGNSA. The CDR3 has 16 residues. The V end was cut by 4 bases, the J end by 4 bases, with 18 bases between. The chain's CDR3 is CASSSRGTTKADTQYF. The CDR3 DNA reads as TGTGCCAGCAGCTCCCGCGGGACAACTAAGGCAGATACGCAGTATTTT.

This clonotype was counted at least ten times. The chain employs TRBV3-1 and TRBJ2-6; no reliable D call. CDR3 size: 15 residues. Germline-derived CDR1 and CDR2 are LGHDT and YNNKEL (reference sequence). Trimming left V 0 bases short and J 0 bases short, with 3 bases between. DNA for the CDR3: TGTGCCAGCAGCCAAGATCTCTCTGGGGCCAACGTCCTGACTTTC. This gives the protein CASSQDLSGANVLTF.

Judged by abundance, this clonotype is medium-sized. This chain uses TRBV18 with TRBJ1-5; D might be TRBD1 (6 bases). Germline loops: CDR1 KGHSH, CDR2 LQKENI. The CDR3 has 15 amino acids. V was pared by 2 bases and J by 2 bases, with 10 bases between. The CDR3 coding sequence is TGTGCCAGCTCACCAGAGAACAGGGGCAATCAGCCCCAGCATTTT. Its translation: CASSPENRGNQPQHF.

This clonotype is medium-sized by share. The chain uses TRBV6-5 and TRBJ2-7; perhaps TRBD1 as D (7 bases). The CDR3 spans 16 residues. Trimming stripped 6 bases from V and 0 bases from J, with 18 bases between. Germline V CDR1 and CDR2: MNHEY, SVGAGI. This CDR3 is CASSRIRGRDSYEQYF. The CDR3 bases are TGTGCCAGCAGCCGCATAAGGGGGCGGGACTCCTACGAGCAGTACTTC.

This clonotype is judged medium-sized. The chain joins TRBV7-9 to TRBJ1-6; D is possibly TRBD1 (6 bases). Germline assignment: CDR1 SEHNR and CDR2 FQNEAQ (reference sequence). Trimming cost V 1 base and J 7 bases, with 8 bases left between them. This CDR3 has 14 amino acids. This chain's CDR3 is CASSLVDRNSPLHF. CDR3 DNA: TGTGCCAGCAGCTTAGTGGACAGAAATTCACCCCTCCACTTT. Full variable domain (outside the CDR3, taken from reference TRBV7-9 and TRBJ1-6): DTGVSQNPRHKITKRGQNVTFRCDPISEHNRLYWYRQTLGQGPEFLTYFQNEAQLEKSRLLSDRFSAERPKGSFSTLEIQRTEQGDSAMYLCASSLVDRNSPLHFGNGTRLTVT.

This clonotype was observed many times. The chain combines TRBV5-1 with TRBJ1-6; D remains unclear. V was pared by 10 bases and J by 7 bases, with 15 bases between. The CDR3 totals 13 residues. Germline V gene data show CDR1 as SGHRS and CDR2 as YFSETQ. CDR3 nucleotides: TGCGCCTCAGCTGGCACCGAGAATTCACCCCTCCACTTT. It codes for CASAGTENSPLHF.

Relative to its sample, this clonotype is medium-sized. V and J are TRBV14 and TRBJ2-3, with TRBD2 matching 11 bases. Germline values: CDR1 SGHDN, CDR2 FVKESK. This CDR3 region has 18 residues. The ends lost 0 bases at V and 0 bases at J; junction bases unmatched: 5. The CDR3 spells CASSQDKGLAESTDTQYF. CDR3 nucleotides: TGTGCCAGCAGCCAAGATAAGGGACTAGCGGAAAGCACAGATACGCAGTATTTT.